A single TCR beta chain is shown here with its context. In the study's own analysis: Nucleated cell number was recorded as an estimate derived from reference gene primer amplification. Clones were read by immunoSEQ multiplex PCR, and TCRdb kept only the in-frame ones, dropping some. V, J and clone size are taken as reported in that table, and D and trimming were inferred from the DNA itself. Of over 400,000 clones in the sample, 88% were seen once. Assignment of participants to cohorts was predicated upon participant-reported clinical history. The study counted Cohort 3 donors as recovered given two negative PCRs, clearance, or symptom resolution. The sample belongs to a study of blood T cell repertoires in COVID-19. Whole-study context: PBMCs, B-cell-depleted T cells, or T cells provided the cDNA or gDNA that made up the material.

This clonotype was sampled from a woman aged 60-70 years who had recovered from COVID-19. Sample: PBMCs or T cells enriched from blood (not recorded which).

The CDR3, as DNA: TGTGCCAGCAGGGCTGGGACAGTGGCTTTCTTT. This codes for CASRAGTVAFF. This chain connects TRBV2 to TRBJ1-1, with TRBD1 identical over 7 bases. V lost 6 bases and J lost 11; bases outside the gene matches: 6. The CDR3 has 11 residues. Germline values: CDR1 SNHLY, CDR2 FYNNEI.